This T cell receptor beta chain is drawn from a study of vaccination and CD4 T cells after COVID-19. In the study overall: Convalescent patients, SARS-CoV-2 positive by nasal swab PCR, comprised nine mild cases and one severe case.

Stated treatment: roughly nine-day PBMC culture with coronavirus spike peptide pools or control peptides (ViraFEST assay). Notes on this clonotype: Its antigen is not identified.

Sequencing of cultured CD4+ T cell DNA used the Oncomine TCR Beta short-read assay. TCRdb ran MiXCR on the PCR reads and lists one entry per CDR3 protein. The table records about 11,000 distinct CDR3 sequences, roughly half of them present only once. Study results and caveats: Among convalescent patients, a median around 86% of reactive clones emerged only after vaccination.

Sequencing was done on a sample of CD4+ T cells from blood, cultured in vitro. The source is a human donor who had recovered from COVID-19.

The CDR3 here is CASSYSYSSPLHF. The CDR3 nucleotides are TGTGCCAGCAGTTACTCGTATAGCTCACCCCTCCACTTT. The chain carries TRBV6-5 and TRBJ1-6; no clear D. CDR1 MNHEY and CDR2 SVGAGI come from the germline V gene. V gave up 0 bases and J gave up 10 bases, with 7 bases separating them. The CDR3 runs to 13 residues.